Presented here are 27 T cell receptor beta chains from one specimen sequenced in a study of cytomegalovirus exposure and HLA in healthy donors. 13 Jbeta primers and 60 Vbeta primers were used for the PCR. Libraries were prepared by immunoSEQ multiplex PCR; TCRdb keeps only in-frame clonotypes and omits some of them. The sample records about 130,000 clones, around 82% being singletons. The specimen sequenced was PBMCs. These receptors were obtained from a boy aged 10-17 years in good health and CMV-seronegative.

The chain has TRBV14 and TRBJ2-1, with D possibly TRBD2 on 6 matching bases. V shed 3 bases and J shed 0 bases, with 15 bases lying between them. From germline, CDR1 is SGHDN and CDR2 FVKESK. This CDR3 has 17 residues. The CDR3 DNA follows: TGTGCCAGCAGCCAGGGGGGAGTATTGAGCTCCTACAATGAGCAGTTCTTC. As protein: CASSQGGVLSSYNEQFF.

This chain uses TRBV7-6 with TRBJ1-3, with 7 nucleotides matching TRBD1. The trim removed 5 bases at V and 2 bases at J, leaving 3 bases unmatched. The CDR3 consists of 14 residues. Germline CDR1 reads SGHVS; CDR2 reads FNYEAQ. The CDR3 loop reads CASSPTGTGNTIYF. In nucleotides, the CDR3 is TGTGCCAGCAGCCCGACAGGGACTGGAAACACCATATATTTT.

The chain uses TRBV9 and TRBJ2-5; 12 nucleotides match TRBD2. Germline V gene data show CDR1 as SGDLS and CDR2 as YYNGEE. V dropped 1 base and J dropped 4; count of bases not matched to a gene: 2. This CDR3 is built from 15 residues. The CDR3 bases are TGTGCCAGCAGCGTACTAGCGGGGGGGTCAGAGACCCAGTACTTC. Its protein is CASSVLAGGSETQYF.

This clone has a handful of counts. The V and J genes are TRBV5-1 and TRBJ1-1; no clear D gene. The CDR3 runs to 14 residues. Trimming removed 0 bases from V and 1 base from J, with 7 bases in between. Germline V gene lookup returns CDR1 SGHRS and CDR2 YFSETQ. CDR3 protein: CASSLDRSNTEAFF. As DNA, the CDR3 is TGCGCCAGCAGCTTGGACAGATCGAACACTGAAGCTTTCTTT.

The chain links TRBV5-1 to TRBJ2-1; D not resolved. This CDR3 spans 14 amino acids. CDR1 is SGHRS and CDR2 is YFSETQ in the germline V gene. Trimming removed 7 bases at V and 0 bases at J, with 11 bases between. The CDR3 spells CASSDSHSYNEQFF. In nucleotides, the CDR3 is TGCGCCAGCTCCGACTCACACTCCTACAATGAGCAGTTCTTC. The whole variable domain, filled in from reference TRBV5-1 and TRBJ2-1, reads KAGVTQTPRYLIKTRGQQVTLSCSPISGHRSVSWYQQTPGQGLQFLFEYFSETQRNKGNFPGRFSGRQFSNSRSEMNVSTLELGDSALYLCASSDSHSYNEQFFGPGTRLTVL.

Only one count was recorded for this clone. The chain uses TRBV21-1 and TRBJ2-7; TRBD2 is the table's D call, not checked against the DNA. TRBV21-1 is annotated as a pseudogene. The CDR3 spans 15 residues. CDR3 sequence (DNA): TGTGCCAGCAGCTCCCGTCGGCGGGCGTCCTACGAGCAGTACTTC. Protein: CASSSRRRASYEQYF.

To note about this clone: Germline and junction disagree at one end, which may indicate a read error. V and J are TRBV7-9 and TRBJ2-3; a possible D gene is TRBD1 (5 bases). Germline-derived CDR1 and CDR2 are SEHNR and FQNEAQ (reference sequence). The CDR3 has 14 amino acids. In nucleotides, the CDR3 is TGTTCCAGCAGCCAAACAGGTAGCACAGATACGCAGTATTTT. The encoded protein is CSSSQTGSTDTQYF. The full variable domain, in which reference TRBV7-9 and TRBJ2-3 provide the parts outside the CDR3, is DTGVSQNPRHKITKRGQNVTFRCDPISEHNRLYWYRQTLGQGPEFLTYFQNEAQLEKSRLLSDRFSAERPKGSFSTLEIQRTEQGDSAMYLCSSSQTGSTDTQYFGPGTRLTVL.

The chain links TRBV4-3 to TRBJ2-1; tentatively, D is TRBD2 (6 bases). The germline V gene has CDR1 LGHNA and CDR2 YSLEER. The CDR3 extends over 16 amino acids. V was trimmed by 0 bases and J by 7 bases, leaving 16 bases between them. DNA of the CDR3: TGCGCCAGCAGCCAAGATCTGAACAATGGGGGGAATGAGCAGTTCTTC. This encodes CASSQDLNNGGNEQFF.

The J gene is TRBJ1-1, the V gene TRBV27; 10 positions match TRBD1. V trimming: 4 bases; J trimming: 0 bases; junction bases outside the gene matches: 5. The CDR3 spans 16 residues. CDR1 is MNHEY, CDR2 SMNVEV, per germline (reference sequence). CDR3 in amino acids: CASSSGQGFMNTEAFF. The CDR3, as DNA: TGTGCCAGCAGTTCGGGACAGGGGTTCATGAACACTGAAGCTTTCTTT.

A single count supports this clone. CDR3 DNA: TGTGCCAGCAGCGTAACGCCAGTCGCTAGCACAGATACGCAGTATTTT. Amino acid sequence: CASSVTPVASTDTQYF. The rearrangement joins TRBV9 to TRBJ2-3; the D is unclear. The V end was cut by 1 base, the J end by 0 bases, with 12 bases between. Per germline, CDR1 SGDLS and CDR2 YYNGEE. The CDR3 has 16 amino acids.

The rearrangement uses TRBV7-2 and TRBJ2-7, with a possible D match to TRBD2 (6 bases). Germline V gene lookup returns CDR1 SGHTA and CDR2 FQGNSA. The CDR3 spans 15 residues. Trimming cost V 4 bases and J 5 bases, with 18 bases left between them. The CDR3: CASSSMGLQFHEQYF. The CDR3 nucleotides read TGTGCCAGCAGCTCAATGGGACTGCAATTTCACGAGCAGTACTTC.

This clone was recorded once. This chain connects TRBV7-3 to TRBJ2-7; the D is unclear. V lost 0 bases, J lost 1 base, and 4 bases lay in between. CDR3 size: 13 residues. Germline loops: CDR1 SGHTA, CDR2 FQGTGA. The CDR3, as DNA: TGTGCCAGCAGCTTAACCAGTTCCTACGAGCAGTACTTC. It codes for CASSLTSSYEQYF.

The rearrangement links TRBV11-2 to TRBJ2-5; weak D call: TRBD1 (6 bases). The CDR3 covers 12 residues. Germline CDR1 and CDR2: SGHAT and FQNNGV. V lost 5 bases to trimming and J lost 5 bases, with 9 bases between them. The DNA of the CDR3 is TGTGCCAGCAGCCAGGGGCGGGAGACCCAGTACTTC. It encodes CASSQGRETQYF. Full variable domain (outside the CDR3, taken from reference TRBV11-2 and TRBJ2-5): EAGVAQSPRYKIIEKRQSVAFWCNPISGHATLYWYQQILGQGPKLLIQFQNNGVVDDSQLPKDRFSAERLKGVDSTLKIQPAKLEDSAVYLCASSQGRETQYFGPGTRLLVL.

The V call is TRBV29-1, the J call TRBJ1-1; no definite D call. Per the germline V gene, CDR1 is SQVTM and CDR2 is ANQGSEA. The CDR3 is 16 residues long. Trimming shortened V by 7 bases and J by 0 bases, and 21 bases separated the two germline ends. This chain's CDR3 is CSGLTGVAEMNTEAFF. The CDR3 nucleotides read TGCAGCGGCCTTACGGGAGTTGCCGAAATGAACACTGAAGCTTTCTTT.

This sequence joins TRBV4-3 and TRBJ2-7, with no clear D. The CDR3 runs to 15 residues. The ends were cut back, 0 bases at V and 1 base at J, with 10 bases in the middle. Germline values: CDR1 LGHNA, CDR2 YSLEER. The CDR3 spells CASSQETAHSYEQYF. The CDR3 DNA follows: TGCGCCAGCAGCCAAGAAACAGCCCATTCCTACGAGCAGTACTTC.

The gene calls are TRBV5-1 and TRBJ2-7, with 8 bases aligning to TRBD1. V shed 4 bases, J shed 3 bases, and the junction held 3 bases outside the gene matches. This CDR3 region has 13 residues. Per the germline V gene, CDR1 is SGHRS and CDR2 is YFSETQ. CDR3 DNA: TGCGCCAGCAGCATGACAGGGGACTACGAGCAGTACTTC. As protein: CASSMTGDYEQYF. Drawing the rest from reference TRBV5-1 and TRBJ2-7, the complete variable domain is KAGVTQTPRYLIKTRGQQVTLSCSPISGHRSVSWYQQTPGQGLQFLFEYFSETQRNKGNFPGRFSGRQFSNSRSEMNVSTLELGDSALYLCASSMTGDYEQYFGPGTRLTVT.

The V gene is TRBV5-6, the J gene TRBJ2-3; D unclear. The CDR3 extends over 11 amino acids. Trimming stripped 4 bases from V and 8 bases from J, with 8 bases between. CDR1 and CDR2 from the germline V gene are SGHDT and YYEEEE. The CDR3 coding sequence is TGTGCCAGCAGCAGGAGTAGTACGCAGTATTTT. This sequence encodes CASSRSSTQYF.

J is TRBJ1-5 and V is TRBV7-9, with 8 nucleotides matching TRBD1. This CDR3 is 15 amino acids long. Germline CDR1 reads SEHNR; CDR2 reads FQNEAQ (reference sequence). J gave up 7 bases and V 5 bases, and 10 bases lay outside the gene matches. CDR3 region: CASSKSDRGEQPQHF. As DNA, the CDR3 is TGTGCCAGCAGCAAAAGTGACAGGGGAGAACAGCCCCAGCATTTT.

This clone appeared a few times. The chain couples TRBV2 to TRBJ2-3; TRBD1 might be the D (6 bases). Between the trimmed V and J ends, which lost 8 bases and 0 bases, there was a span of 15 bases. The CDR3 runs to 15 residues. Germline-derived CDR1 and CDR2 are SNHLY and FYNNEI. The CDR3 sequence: CASSQPTGSTDTQYF. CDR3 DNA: TGTGCCAGCTCACAACCGACAGGCAGCACAGATACGCAGTATTTT.

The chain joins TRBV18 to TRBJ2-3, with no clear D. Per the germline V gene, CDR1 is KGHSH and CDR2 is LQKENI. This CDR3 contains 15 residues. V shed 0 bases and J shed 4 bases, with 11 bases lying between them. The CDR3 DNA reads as TGTGCCAGCTCACCACCGGGCGAGTTTGCAGATACGCAGTATTTT. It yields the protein CASSPPGEFADTQYF.

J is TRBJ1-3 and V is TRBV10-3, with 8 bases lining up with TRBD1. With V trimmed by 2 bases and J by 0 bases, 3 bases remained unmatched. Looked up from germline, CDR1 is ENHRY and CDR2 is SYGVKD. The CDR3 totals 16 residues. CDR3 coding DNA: TGTGCCATCAGTGAGACAGGGGGGAGCTCTGGAAACACCATATATTTT. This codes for CAISETGGSSGNTIYF.

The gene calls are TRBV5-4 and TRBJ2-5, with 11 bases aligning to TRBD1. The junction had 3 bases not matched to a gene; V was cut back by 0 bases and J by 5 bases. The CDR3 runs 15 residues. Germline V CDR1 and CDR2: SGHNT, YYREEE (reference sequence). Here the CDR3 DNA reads TGTGCCAGCAGCTTGGGGACAGGGGGCATTGAGACCCAGTACTTC. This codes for CASSLGTGGIETQYF.

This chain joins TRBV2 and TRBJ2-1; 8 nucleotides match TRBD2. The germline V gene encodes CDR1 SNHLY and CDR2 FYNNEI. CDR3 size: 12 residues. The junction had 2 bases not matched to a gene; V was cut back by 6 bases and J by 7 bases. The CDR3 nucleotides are TGTGCCAGCAGGGGGACTAGGAATGAGCAGTTCTTC. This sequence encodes CASRGTRNEQFF.

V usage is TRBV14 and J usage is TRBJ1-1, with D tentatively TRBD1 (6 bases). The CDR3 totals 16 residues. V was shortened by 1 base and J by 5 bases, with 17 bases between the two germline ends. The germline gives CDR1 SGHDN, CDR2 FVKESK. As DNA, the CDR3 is TGTGCCAGCAGCCAAGGAAGGGGTAACAGGGCGACTGAAGCTTTCTTT. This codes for CASSQGRGNRATEAFF.

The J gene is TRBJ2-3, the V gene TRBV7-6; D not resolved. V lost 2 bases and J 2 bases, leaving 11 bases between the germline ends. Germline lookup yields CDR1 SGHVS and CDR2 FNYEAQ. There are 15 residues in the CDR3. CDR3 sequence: CASSLSSRTTDTQYF. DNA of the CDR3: TGTGCCAGCAGCTTAAGCTCACGAACCACAGATACGCAGTATTTT.

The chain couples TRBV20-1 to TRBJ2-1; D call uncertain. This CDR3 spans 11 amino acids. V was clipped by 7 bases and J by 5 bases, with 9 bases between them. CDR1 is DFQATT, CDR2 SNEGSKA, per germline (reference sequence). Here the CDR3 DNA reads TGCAGTGTGGGCATGGACAATGAGCAGTTCTTC. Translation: CSVGMDNEQFF.

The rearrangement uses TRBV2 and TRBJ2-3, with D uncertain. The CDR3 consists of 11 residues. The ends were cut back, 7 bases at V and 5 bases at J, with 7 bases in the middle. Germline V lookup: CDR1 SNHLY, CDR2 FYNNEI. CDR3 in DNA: TGTGCCAGCATGCTAGGAGATACGCAGTATTTT. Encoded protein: CASMLGDTQYF.